Below are 22 T cell receptor beta chains sequenced from a single sample in a study of blood T cell repertoires in COVID-19. The method was immunoSEQ multiplex PCR; TCRdb's version includes in-frame clones alone and lacks a portion of them. This table has 200,000 to 300,000 clones, roughly 90% appearing once. The sequencing input was peripheral blood. These receptors were taken from a man aged 55 to 70 who had recovered from COVID-19.

The rearrangement uses TRBV5-6 and TRBJ1-5, with TRBD1 matching over 9 bases. CDR1 is SGHDT and CDR2 is YYEEEE in the germline V gene. V was pared by 2 bases and J by 3 bases, with 9 bases of the junction left unmatched. CDR3 length: 17 residues. For the CDR3, the DNA is TGTGCCAGCAGCTTCTGGACAGGGGCTGCCATCAATCAGCCCCAGCATTTT. Its protein is CASSFWTGAAINQPQHF.

This chain's CDR3 is CASSPRGNQLYGGYTF. For the CDR3, the DNA is TGTGCCAGCAGCCCCAGGGGGAACCAACTATATGGGGGCTACACCTTC. The genes are TRBV21-1 and TRBJ1-2; the D call of TRBD1 is as the table states it, not checked on the DNA. TRBV21-1 is shown as a pseudogene. This CDR3 region has 16 residues.

This chain uses TRBV9 with TRBJ1-4; TRBD1 might be the D (5 bases). CDR3 size: 14 residues. V lost 2 bases and J lost 3, with 8 bases in between. Germline CDR1 reads SGDLS; CDR2 reads YYNGEE. The CDR3 loop is CASSVTGSNEKLFF. The DNA of the CDR3 is TGTGCCAGCAGCGTTACAGGATCTAATGAAAAACTGTTTTTT.

The chain carries TRBV7-9 and TRBJ2-3; 9 nucleotides match TRBD1. Germline-derived CDR1 and CDR2 are SEHNR and FQNEAQ (reference sequence). Trimming removed 4 bases from V and 2 bases from J; junction bases left unmatched: 13. This CDR3 region has 18 residues. CDR3 sequence reads: CASSSLRENRGHTDTQYF. In nucleotides, the CDR3 is TGTGCCAGCAGCTCCCTCCGAGAAAACAGGGGGCACACAGATACGCAGTATTTT.

CDR3 sequence reads: CASSQDWQGTNEKLFF. CDR3 DNA sequence: TGTGCCAGCAGCCAAGACTGGCAGGGAACTAATGAAAAACTGTTTTTT. The V call is TRBV3-1 (or the pseudogene TRBV3-2), the J call TRBJ1-4, with D perhaps matching TRBD1 (5 bases). The CDR3 has 16 residues. Looked up from germline, CDR1 is LGHDT and CDR2 is YNNKEL (reference sequence). Trimming left V 0 bases short and J 1 base short, with 9 bases between.

CDR3 nucleotide sequence: TGTGCCAGCAGTGAAGGCCGTGGCCGAGAGACCCAGTACTTC. The encoded protein is CASSEGRGRETQYF. The chain combines TRBV2 with TRBJ2-5; D remains unclear. V lost 1 base to trimming and J lost 4 bases, with 10 bases between them. This CDR3 is 14 amino acids long. The germline V gene encodes CDR1 SNHLY and CDR2 FYNNEI. Looking up the rest from reference TRBV2 and TRBJ2-5 gives the full variable domain: EPEVTQTPSHQVTQMGQEVILRCVPISNHLYFYWYRQILGQKVEFLVSFYNNEISEKSEIFDDQFSVERPDGSNFTLKIRSTKLEDSAMYFCASSEGRGRETQYFGPGTRLLVL.

The chain employs TRBV10-3 and TRBJ2-1; TRBD2 matches 10 bases. Germline V gene data show CDR1 as ENHRY and CDR2 as SYGVKD. The V gene end was trimmed by 5 bases and the J gene end by 3 bases; junction bases not matched to a gene: 4. The CDR3 runs 15 residues. In nucleotides, the CDR3 is TGTGCCATCAGTTCTAGCGGGGGTGGCTACAATGAGCAGTTCTTC. Translation gives CAISSSGGGYNEQFF.

The rearrangement uses TRBV6-4 and TRBJ1-1; a weak D match, TRBD1 (5 bases). V lost 4 bases to trimming and J lost 11 bases, with 17 bases between them. The CDR3 runs to 13 residues. Germline values: CDR1 MRHNA, CDR2 SNTAGT. For the CDR3, the DNA is TGTGCCAGCAGTGCCGGGGGAGGGAAGGAGGCTTTCTTT. Translated, it gives CASSAGGGKEAFF.

The chain joins TRBV6-5 to TRBJ2-3; D may be TRBD2 (6 bases). V shed 10 bases and J shed 3 bases, with 14 bases lying between them. This CDR3 has 13 residues. CDR1 and CDR2 (germline): MNHEY, SVGAGI. The chain's CDR3 is CATIKEGTDTQYF. The DNA of the CDR3 is TGTGCCACAATAAAGGAGGGGACAGATACGCAGTATTTT.

J is TRBJ2-1 and V is TRBV4-2; the match to TRBD2 covers 8 bases. Per the germline V gene, CDR1 is LGHNA and CDR2 is YNFKEQ. This CDR3 has 17 residues. J was trimmed by 8 bases and V by 1 base; bases with no gene match: 13. CDR3 bases: TGTGCCAGCAGCCAAGTAGTGTTCGGGGGGGCCTGGGATGAGCAGTTCTTC. Translating gives CASSQVVFGGAWDEQFF.

V and J are TRBV19 and TRBJ2-6; D is unclear. This CDR3 is 14 amino acids long. Germline-derived CDR1 and CDR2 are LNHDA and SQIVND (reference sequence). Between the trimmed V and J ends, which lost 7 bases and 1 base, there was a span of 8 bases. The CDR3 DNA sequence: TGTGCCAGTAAAATAATGTCTGGGGCCAACGTCCTGACTTTC. Translating gives CASKIMSGANVLTF.

The chain employs TRBV11-3 and TRBJ2-3; a possible D gene is TRBD2 (6 bases). The CDR3 has 14 residues. The V gene lost 1 base and the J gene lost 4 bases, with 9 bases spanning the gap. Germline values: CDR1 SGHNT, CDR2 YENEEA. CDR3 coding DNA: TGTGCCAGCAGCTTAGGGAGGGGTGCAGATACGCAGTATTTT. Its translation: CASSLGRGADTQYF. The complete variable domain, with remaining parts taken from reference TRBV11-3 and TRBJ2-3, reads EAGVVQSPRYKIIEKKQPVAFWCNPISGHNTLYWYLQNLGQGPELLIRYENEEAVDDSQLPKDRFSAERLKGVDSTLKIQPAELGDSAVYLCASSLGRGADTQYFGPGTRLTVL.

The J gene is TRBJ2-1, the V gene TRBV6-6, with 8 nucleotides matching TRBD1. V trimming: 2 bases; J trimming: 1 base; junction bases outside the gene matches: 4. Germline V gene lookup returns CDR1 MNHNY and CDR2 SVGAGI (reference sequence). This CDR3 has 16 amino acids. The CDR3 is CASSYRTGPSYNEQFF. The CDR3 DNA reads as TGTGCCAGCAGTTACCGGACAGGGCCTTCCTACAATGAGCAGTTCTTC.

The rearrangement links TRBV9 to TRBJ1-6; D might be TRBD1 (6 bases). Deletions cut 5 bases from V and 6 bases from J, with 15 bases between. Germline V gives CDR1 SGDLS, CDR2 YYNGEE. The CDR3 runs to 15 residues. The DNA of the CDR3 is TGTGCCAGCAGGGAACAGGGTATAGGTAATTCACCCCTCCACTTT. Its protein product is CASREQGIGNSPLHF.

This chain joins TRBV10-2 and TRBJ2-5; TRBD2 agrees at 12 bases. V shed 2 bases, J shed 4 bases, and the junction held 5 bases outside the gene matches. The germline V gene encodes CDR1 WSHSY and CDR2 SAAADI. The CDR3 has 16 amino acids. The CDR3 is CASSEPGLAGRETQYF. The CDR3, as DNA: TGCGCCAGCAGTGAGCCCGGACTAGCGGGGAGAGAGACCCAGTACTTC.

The genes are TRBV15 and TRBJ1-1; D call uncertain. This CDR3 has 12 residues. V dropped 1 base and J dropped 11 bases, with 11 bases sitting between them. Looked up from germline, CDR1 is LNHNV and CDR2 is YYDKDF (reference sequence). CDR3 DNA: TGTGCCACCAGCAGAGTTGGGAGTTCGGCTTTCTTT. It translates to CATSRVGSSAFF.

The CDR3: CASSFSRAGGTDTQYF. The CDR3 DNA reads TGTGCCAGCAGCTTTTCCAGGGCAGGGGGCACAGATACGCAGTATTTT. The chain links TRBV7-8 to TRBJ2-3; D perhaps matches TRBD1 (6 bases). V lost 3 bases and J lost 1, with 14 bases in between. Germline V gene data show CDR1 as SGHVS and CDR2 as FQNEAQ. The CDR3 has 16 residues.

CDR3 coding DNA: TGCGCCAGCAGCTTCGGGACAGGGGCTTCACCCCTCCACTTT. This translates into CASSFGTGASPLHF. The V and J genes are TRBV5-1 and TRBJ1-6; 10 nucleotides align to TRBD1. This CDR3 is 14 amino acids long. Germline V gene sequence: CDR1 SGHRS, CDR2 YFSETQ. V was pared by 2 bases and J by 9 bases, with 2 bases of the junction left unmatched.

This clone came up once. The J gene is TRBJ2-3, the V gene TRBV6-1; no reliable D call. V lost 1 base and J lost 3, with 5 bases in between. In germline, CDR1 is MNHNS, CDR2 SASEGT. The CDR3 consists of 13 residues. CDR3: CASSEVFTDTQYF. For the CDR3, the DNA is TGTGCCAGCAGTGAAGTCTTTACAGATACGCAGTATTTT.

The chain uses TRBV14 and TRBJ1-1; tentative D call: TRBD1 (5 bases). Germline V gives CDR1 SGHDN, CDR2 FVKESK. The CDR3 sequence is 13 residues long. V lost 2 bases to trimming and J lost 4 bases, with 8 bases between them. For the CDR3, the DNA is TGTGCCAGCAGCCAATTAAGGGGCACTGAAGCTTTCTTT. This encodes CASSQLRGTEAFF.

The CDR3 coding sequence is TGCGCCAGCAGCCTAAGACAGGGGGCAGGACTCATCTCCTACGAGCAGTACTTC. It specifies CASSLRQGAGLISYEQYF. The chain combines TRBV5-1 with TRBJ2-7; 10 bases align to TRBD1. This CDR3 has 18 amino acids. Germline V gives CDR1 SGHRS, CDR2 YFSETQ. V was pared by 4 bases and J by 0 bases, with 13 bases of the junction left unmatched.

This clone appeared a few times. J is TRBJ1-2 and V is TRBV25-1; TRBD1 agrees at 9 bases. CDR3 length equals 15 residues. Losses at the gene ends were 2 bases for V and 7 bases for J; bases not matched to a gene: 8. CDR1 is MGHDK and CDR2 is SYGVNS in the germline V gene. The CDR3 nucleotides read TGTGCCAGCAGTGAACCGACAGGGGGTGAGCCTGGCTACACCTTC. Translating gives CASSEPTGGEPGYTF.